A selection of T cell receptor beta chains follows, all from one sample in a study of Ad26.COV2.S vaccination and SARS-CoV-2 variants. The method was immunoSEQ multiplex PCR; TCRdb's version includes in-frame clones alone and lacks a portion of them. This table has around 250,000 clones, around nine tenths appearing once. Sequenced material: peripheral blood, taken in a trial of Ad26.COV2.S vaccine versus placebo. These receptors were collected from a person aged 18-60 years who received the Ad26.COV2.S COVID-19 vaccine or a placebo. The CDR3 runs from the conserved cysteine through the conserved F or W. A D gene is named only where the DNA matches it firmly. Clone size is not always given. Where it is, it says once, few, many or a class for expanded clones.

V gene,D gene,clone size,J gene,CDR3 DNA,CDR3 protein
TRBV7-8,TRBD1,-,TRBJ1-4,TGTGCCAGCAGCTTCGGGACAGGGAATGAAAAACTGTTTTTT,CASSFGTGNEKLFF
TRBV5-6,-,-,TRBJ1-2,TGTGCCAGCACCATGCTGGCGGACTATGGCTACACCTTC,CASTMLADYGYTF
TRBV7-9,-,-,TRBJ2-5,TGTGCCAGCAGCTTACTCCAGATGACCCAGTACTTC,CASSLLQMTQYF
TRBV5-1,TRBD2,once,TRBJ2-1,TGCGCCAGCAGCTTGGGGGTCCGACTAGCGGGGGACATCTACAATGAGCAGTTCTTC,CASSLGVRLAGDIYNEQFF
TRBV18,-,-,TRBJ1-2,TGTGCCAGCTCAGCCCAGCCAGGGGAGGGGAACTATGGCTACACCTTC,CASSAQPGEGNYGYTF
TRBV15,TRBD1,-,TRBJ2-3,TGTGCCACCAGCAGAGTGGACAGGGCCACAGATACGCAGTATTTT,CATSRVDRATDTQYF
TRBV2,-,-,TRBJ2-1,TGTGCCAGCAGCTTGGGTGGGGGGGCCCACAATGAGCAGTTCTTC,CASSLGGGAHNEQFF
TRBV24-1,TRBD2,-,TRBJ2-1,TGTGCCACCAGTGACGCTAGCGGGAGTCGCTCCTACAATGAGCAGTTCTTC,CATSDASGSRSYNEQFF
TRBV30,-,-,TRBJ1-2,TGTGCCTGGAGTGTACAGACCATCTATGGCTACACCTTC,CAWSVQTIYGYTF
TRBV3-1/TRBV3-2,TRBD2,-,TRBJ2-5,TGTGCCAGCAGCCAAGAGACCTCTCTAGCGGGGGGGCGAGAGACCCAGTACTTC,CASSQETSLAGGRETQYF
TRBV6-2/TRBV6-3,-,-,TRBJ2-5,TGTGCCAGCAGTGTCCAGGGGGGGAGGGAGACCCAGTACTTC,CASSVQGGRETQYF
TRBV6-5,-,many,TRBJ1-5,TGTGCCAGCAGCCAAACCCAGGGAAGTCAGCCCCAGCATTTT,CASSQTQGSQPQHF
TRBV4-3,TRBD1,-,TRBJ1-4,TGCGCCAGCAGCCAAGTCGGCGGACAGGGTGGGGAAAAACTGTTTTTT,CASSQVGGQGGEKLFF
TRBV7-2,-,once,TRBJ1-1,TGTGCCAGCAGCTTAGGTTTGACGGGAGCTTTCTTT,CASSLGLTGAFF
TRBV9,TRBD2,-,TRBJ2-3,TGTGCCAGCAGCCCACGCGGGGGACCGAGTTACGAGGATACGCAGTATTTT,CASSPRGGPSYEDTQYF
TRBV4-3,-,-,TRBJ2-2,TGCGCCAGCAGCCAGGGGTTAGCGAACACCGGGGAGCTGTTTTTT,CASSQGLANTGELFF
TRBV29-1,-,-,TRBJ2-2,TGCAGCGTTGATGGGCTAGGGGCGAACACCGGGGAGCTGTTTTTT,CSVDGLGANTGELFF
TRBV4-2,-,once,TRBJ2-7,TGTGCCAGCAGCCAAATCCCGGGGGCCGCTCCCCACTACGAGCAGTACTTC,CASSQIPGAAPHYEQYF
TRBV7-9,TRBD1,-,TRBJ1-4,TGTGCCAGCAGCTCGAGACAGGGTAATGAAAAACTGTTTTTT,CASSSRQGNEKLFF
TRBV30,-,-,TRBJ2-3,TGTGCCTGGAGTGTCTCGAGAACTAGTAGGGGAGGCACAGATACGCAGTATTTT,CAWSVSRTSRGGTDTQYF
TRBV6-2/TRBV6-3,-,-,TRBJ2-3,TGTGCCAGCAGCTACTCGCGGCTAGCGAGAACAGATACGCAGTATTTT,CASSYSRLARTDTQYF
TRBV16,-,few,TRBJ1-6,TGTGCCAGCAGCCCAGGACCGGATTCACCCCTCCACTTT,CASSPGPDSPLHF
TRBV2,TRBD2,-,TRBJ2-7,TGTGCCAGCACCGCGGGGGATTCGTACTTC,CASTAGDSYF
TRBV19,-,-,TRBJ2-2,TGTGCCAGTAGTTCCTCACACGCTACCGGGGAGCTGTTTTTT,CASSSSHATGELFF
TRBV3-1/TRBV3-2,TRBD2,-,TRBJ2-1,TGTGCCAGCAGGGAAGCGGGAGACCCTTGGGATGAGCAGTTCTTC,CASREAGDPWDEQFF
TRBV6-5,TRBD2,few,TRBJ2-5,TGTGCCAGCAGTTACGTAGCGGGAGAGACCCAGTACTTC,CASSYVAGETQYF
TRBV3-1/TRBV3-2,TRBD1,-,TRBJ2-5,TGTGCCAGCAGCCTTACAGGGGGGGAGACCCAGTACTTC,CASSLTGGETQYF
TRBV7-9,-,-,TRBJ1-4,TGTGCCAGCAGCTTACCCTCAGGGGAAGGTGAAAAACTGTTTTTT,CASSLPSGEGEKLFF
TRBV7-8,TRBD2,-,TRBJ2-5,TGTGCCAGCAGCCGGGGCGGGACGGCCATCGGGCAGGCGGGGGGAGAGACCCAGTACTTC,CASSRGGTAIGQAGGETQYF
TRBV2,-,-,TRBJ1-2,TGTGCCAGCGCGCGAAGGAACTCTAACTATGGCTACACCTTC,CASARRNSNYGYTF
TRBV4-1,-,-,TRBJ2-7,TGCGCCAGCAGCCAAGAAACAAGGAGCTCCTACGAGCAGTACTTC,CASSQETRSSYEQYF
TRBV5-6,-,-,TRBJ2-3,TGTGCCAGCAGCCCTGCGAGGGGTGGGCCAGATACGCAGTATTTT,CASSPARGGPDTQYF
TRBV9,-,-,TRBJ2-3,TGTGCCAGCAGCGTTTTGAGGGGGGGCCCTAGCACAGATACGCAGTATTTT,CASSVLRGGPSTDTQYF
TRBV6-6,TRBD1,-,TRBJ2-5,TGTGCCAGCACCGGACAGGGGGCTGGAGAGACCCAGTACTTC,CASTGQGAGETQYF
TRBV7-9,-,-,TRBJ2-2,TGTGCCAGCAGCTTAGGCGGATTTACGAACACCGGGGAGCTGTTTTTT,CASSLGGFTNTGELFF
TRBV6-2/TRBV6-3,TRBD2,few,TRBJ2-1,TGTGCCAGCAGTCGCAGCGGGGGGAGGTACAATGAGCAGTTCTTC,CASSRSGGRYNEQFF
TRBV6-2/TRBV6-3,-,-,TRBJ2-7,TGTGCCAGCAGTTACGGGTCAAGTACCTACGAGCAGTACTTC,CASSYGSSTYEQYF
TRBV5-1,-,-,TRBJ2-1,TGCGCCAGCAGCTCGGGACTGTCTTTCCAAGAGCAGTTCTTC,CASSSGLSFQEQFF
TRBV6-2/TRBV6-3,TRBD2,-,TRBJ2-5,TGTGCCAGCAGTCAACTAGCGGGACAAGAGACCCAGTACTTC,CASSQLAGQETQYF
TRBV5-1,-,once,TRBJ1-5,TGCGCCAGCAGCCAGGGAGGCTTAGGTCAGCCCCAGCATTTT,CASSQGGLGQPQHF
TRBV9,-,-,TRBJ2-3,TGTGCCAGCAGCGTAGCCAGGACCCCGAGCACAGATACGCAGTATTTT,CASSVARTPSTDTQYF
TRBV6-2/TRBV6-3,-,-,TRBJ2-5,TGTGCCAGCAGCGGGGACGGGATCACCCAGTACTTC,CASSGDGITQYF
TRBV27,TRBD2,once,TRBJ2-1,TGTGCCAGCAGGAGGACTAGCGCCAATGAGCAGTTCTTC,CASRRTSANEQFF
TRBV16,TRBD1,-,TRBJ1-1,TGTGCCAGCAGCCGCCCGGGACAGAGGGTGAACACTGAAGCTTTCTTT,CASSRPGQRVNTEAFF
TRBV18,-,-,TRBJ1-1,TGTGCCAGCTCACCACCAGTAGCTGACACTGAAGCTTTCTTT,CASSPPVADTEAFF
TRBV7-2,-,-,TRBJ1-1,TGTGCCAGCAGCCGGAACGTACCTGAAGCTTTCTTT,CASSRNVPEAFF
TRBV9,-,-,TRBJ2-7,TGTGCCAGCACTCCTTATTCGGGGGTGACCTACGAGCAGTACTTC,CASTPYSGVTYEQYF
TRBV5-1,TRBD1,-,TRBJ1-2,TGCGCCAGCAGCGTCAACAGGGGGCCGAATGGCTACACCTTC,CASSVNRGPNGYTF
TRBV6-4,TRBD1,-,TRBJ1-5,TGTGCCAGCAGTGGCACAGGGGGGCAGCCCCAGCATTTT,CASSGTGGQPQHF
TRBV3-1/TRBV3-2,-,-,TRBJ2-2,TGTGCCAGCAGCCCCTCCTTAAGCGCCGGGGAGCTGTTTTTT,CASSPSLSAGELFF
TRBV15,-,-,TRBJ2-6,TGTGCCACCAGCAGGGGCTCTGGGGCCAACGTCCTGACTTTC,CATSRGSGANVLTF
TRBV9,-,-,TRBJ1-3,TGTGCCAGCAGCGTAGAGGGTCAGTTCTCTGGAAACACCATATATTTT,CASSVEGQFSGNTIYF
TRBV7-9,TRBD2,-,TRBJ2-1,TGTGCCAGCACCAACCCCTCTAGCGGGGGGGCCACGAATGAGCAGTTCTTC,CASTNPSSGGATNEQFF
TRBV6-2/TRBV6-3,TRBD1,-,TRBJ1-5,TGTGCCAGCAGTTCCCGGGACAGGGGGAATCAGCCCCAGCATTTT,CASSSRDRGNQPQHF
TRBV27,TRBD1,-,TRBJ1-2,TGTGCCAGCAGTTTCCTCCCGACAGGGACAAACTATGGCTACACCTTC,CASSFLPTGTNYGYTF